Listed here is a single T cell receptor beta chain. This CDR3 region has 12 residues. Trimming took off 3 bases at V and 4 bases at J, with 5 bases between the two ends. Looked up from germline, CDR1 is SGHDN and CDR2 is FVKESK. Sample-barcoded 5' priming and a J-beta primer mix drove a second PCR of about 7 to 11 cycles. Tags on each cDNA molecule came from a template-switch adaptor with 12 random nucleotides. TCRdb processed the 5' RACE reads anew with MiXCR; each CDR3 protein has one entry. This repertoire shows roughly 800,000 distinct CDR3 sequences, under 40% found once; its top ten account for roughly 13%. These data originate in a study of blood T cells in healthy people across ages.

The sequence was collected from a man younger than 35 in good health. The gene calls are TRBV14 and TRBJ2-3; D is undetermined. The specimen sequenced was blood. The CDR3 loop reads CASSHSPDTQYF. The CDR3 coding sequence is TGTGCCAGCAGCCATAGTCCAGATACGCAGTATTTT.